This T cell receptor (beta chain) was retrieved from a study of blood T cell repertoires in COVID-19. Turning to the study itself: There were acute and convalescent COVID-19 samples, and they came from the United States, Italy and Spain. PBMCs, B-cell-depleted T cells, or T cells provided the cDNA or gDNA that made up the material.

Trimming shortened V by 0 bases and J by 14 bases, and 8 bases separated the two germline ends. CDR1 MNHEY and CDR2 SVGEGT come from the germline V gene. The CDR3 consists of 12 residues. In the study's own analysis: Researchers report that nucleated cell counts were estimated from reference gene primer amplification. Here immunoSEQ multiplex PCR was the method, and the copy in TCRdb shows in-frame clones only, minus some. V, J and clone size derive from that table, while D and trimming were established from the DNA sequence. This sample has about 260,000 clones; 86% occur once, and the top ten carry less than 4.5%.

This chain connects TRBV6-2 or TRBV6-3 to TRBJ1-6, with D uncertain. This sequence originates from a young man with active or convalescent COVID-19. Input material: peripheral blood. The CDR3, as DNA: TGTGCCAGCAGTTACTCGAGTTTGGCCCTCCACTTT. The encoded protein is CASSYSSLALHF.